This T cell receptor beta chain derives from a study of cytomegalovirus exposure and HLA in healthy donors. General study points: As a later analysis showed, a missense DCLRE1C variant was linked to trimming of TCR beta V- and J-genes. According to the study, roughly 180 TCR beta chains were cytomegalovirus-associated.

The CDR3 consists of 13 residues. Germline loops: CDR1 WNHNN, CDR2 SYGVQD (reference sequence). V dropped 4 bases and J dropped 4 bases, with 9 bases sitting between them. This PCR relied on a set of 60 Vbeta primers and 13 Jbeta primers. TCRdb's table, derived via immunoSEQ multiplex PCR, lists solely in-frame clones and lacks some. Of about 130,000 clones in the sample, approximately 80% were seen once. This clone occurred a few times. The antigen is not known. The TCR comes from a woman aged 40 to 50 in good health and CMV-seropositive. J is TRBJ2-3 and V is TRBV10-1, with a tentative D call TRBD1 (6 bases). Input material: PBMCs. CDR3 residues: CASSGQGSDTQYF. The DNA for the CDR3 is TGCGCCAGCAGTGGCCAGGGGTCAGATACGCAGTATTTT.